This T cell receptor (beta chain) was identified in a study of T cell repertoires in cytomegalovirus infection. MiXCR, run by TCRdb on the reads, gives a single entry per CDR3 protein. The data hold around 450,000 distinct CDR3 sequences, with about 11% observed a single time. Sequences were obtained from PBMCs. This clonotype originated in a human donor in good health (CMV status not recorded). Some clones in this sample may be carry-over from other donors' samples.

The CDR3 sequence is CASSGGTGTGTQYF. CDR3 bases: TGTGCCAGCAGTGGGGGAACCGGGACAGGGACCCAGTACTTC. This chain uses TRBV2 with TRBJ2-5; the match to TRBD1 covers 8 bases. Germline trimming cut 4 bases from V and 7 bases from J; bases unmatched to any gene: 8. The germline gives CDR1 SNHLY, CDR2 FYNNEI. The CDR3 has 14 residues. The whole variable domain, filled in from reference TRBV2 and TRBJ2-5, reads EPEVTQTPSHQVTQMGQEVILRCVPISNHLYFYWYRQILGQKVEFLVSFYNNEISEKSEIFDDQFSVERPDGSNFTLKIRSTKLEDSAMYFCASSGGTGTGTQYFGPGTRLLVL.